This is a list of T cell receptor beta chains from one sample in a study of T-cell reconstitution after alpha-beta-depleted transplantation in children. TCRdb re-derived calls from the PCR reads in MiXCR, one entry per CDR3 protein. The sample has approximately 1,000,000 distinct CDR3 sequences, roughly 31% seen once; the top ten hold 25% to 35%. The source material was PBMCs, mostly from graft donor cells, sampled 360 days after TCRalphabeta/CD19-depleted stem cell transplant. These receptors were taken from a boy in the first two years of life who had a stem cell transplant for SCID, so the T cells may come from the graft donor. CDR3s include the opening cysteine and the closing phenylalanine or tryptophan. D genes are given only for firm matches. Clone size is stated in some rows and not others, as once, few, many or a class when expanded.

d_gene	v_gene	j_gene	abundance	CDR3nt	CDR3aa
.	TRBV4-1	TRBJ1-4	.	TGCGCCAGCAGCCAAGATCGAATGAAGACTTATAGACAGGTGTCTAATGAAAAACTGTTTTTT	CASSQDRMKTYRQVSNEKLFF
.	TRBV6-1	TRBJ2-7	.	TGTGCCAGCAGCCGCCGCCGAGTGGCGGGGGAGCAGTACTTC	CASSRRRVAGEQYF
.	TRBV4-3	TRBJ2-2	.	TGCGCCAGCAGCCAAACAGAAGAGAGGGACACCGGGGAGCTGTTTTTT	CASSQTEERDTGELFF
TRBD1	TRBV9	TRBJ2-3	few	TGTGCCAGCAGCCATGGGACAGGCCCCACAGATACGCAGTATTTT	CASSHGTGPTDTQYF
.	TRBV25-1	TRBJ2-7	.	TGTGCCAGCAGTGAATTGGGAAGCAGGAGCTCCTACGAGCAGTACTTC	CASSELGSRSSYEQYF
.	TRBV5-1	TRBJ1-5	.	TGCGCCAGCAGGAGCAACAGGGAGGGCAATCAGCCCCAGCATTTT	CASRSNREGNQPQHF
TRBD1	TRBV11-2	TRBJ2-3	many	TGTGCCAGCAGCCGATACACGGGACAGGCCACAGATACGCAGTATTTT	CASSRYTGQATDTQYF
.	TRBV9	TRBJ2-1	many	TGTGCCAGCAGCGTGATAGGAAATGAGCAGTTCTTC	CASSVIGNEQFF
TRBD2	TRBV7-6	TRBJ2-1	.	TGTGCCAGCAGCCTTCTAGCGGCGCAGTTTATGGATGAGCAGTTCTTC	CASSLLAAQFMDEQFF
TRBD1	TRBV5-1	TRBJ1-1	.	TGCGCCAGCAGCTTAGGGGACAGCCTAAACCTAAACACTGAAGCTTTCTTT	CASSLGDSLNLNTEAFF
TRBD1	TRBV9	TRBJ2-7	many	TGTGCCAGCAGCCGCTCCGGGACAGGCTACGAGCAGTACTTC	CASSRSGTGYEQYF
TRBD1	TRBV6-1	TRBJ1-2	.	TGTGCCAGCAGTCCCCAGGGGGACGGGGTTTATGGCTACACCTTC	CASSPQGDGVYGYTF
.	TRBV6-5	TRBJ1-3	few	TGTGCCAGCAGTTACTCCAGGGATCGAATCACTGGAAACACCATATATTTT	CASSYSRDRITGNTIYF
.	TRBV28	TRBJ2-2	once	TGTGCCAGCAGACGATCGAACACCGGGGAGCTGTTTTTT	CASRRSNTGELFF
TRBD2	TRBV29-1	TRBJ2-3	.	TGCAGCGTTGAAGATCTTCGGGGGGGACTAGGCGGAACAGATACGCAGTATTTT	CSVEDLRGGLGGTDTQYF
.	TRBV12-3/TRBV12-4	TRBJ2-7	.	TGTGCCAGCAGTTTGCTCTCAGGGACTTACTCCTACGAGCAGTACTTC	CASSLLSGTYSYEQYF
.	TRBV27	TRBJ2-2	.	TGTGCCAGCAGGTTTGGAGCCCGGGGCGGGGAGCTGTTTTTT	CASRFGARGGELFF
TRBD2	TRBV4-1	TRBJ2-1	few	TGCGCCAGCAGCCGCGGGGGGGCCTCGGACAATGAGCAGTTCTTC	CASSRGGASDNEQFF